This TCR beta chain emerged from a study of blood T cell repertoires in COVID-19. Per the authors' pipeline: How many nucleated cells were present was estimated from reference gene primer amplification. The table came from immunoSEQ multiplex PCR; TCRdb's copy has only in-frame clones and leaves some out. V and J calls and clone size come straight from that table; D and trimming were deduced from the DNA. The data show more than 150,000 clones, roughly 80% seen once. V lost 3 bases and J lost 0; bases outside the gene matches: 23. The CDR3 loop spans 23 amino acids. Germline V lookup: CDR1 MNHEY, CDR2 SMNVEV (reference sequence).

The source is a man aged 40-50 years who had recovered from COVID-19. The gene calls are TRBV27 and TRBJ2-1; 10 bases map to TRBD2. Material: PBMCs or T cells enriched from blood (not recorded which). The CDR3 here is CASSFWSKPSSSGRILSYNEQFF. CDR3 coding DNA: TGTGCCAGCAGTTTTTGGTCCAAACCCTCCTCTAGCGGGAGAATACTCTCCTACAATGAGCAGTTCTTC.